Listed below are T cell receptor beta chains from one sample, sequenced in a study of blood T cell repertoires in COVID-19. Sequencing was performed with immunoSEQ multiplex PCR; in TCRdb, only in-frame clones are kept and a portion is missing. The repertoire holds 410,000 or so clones, with about 91% as singletons. The specimen sequenced was peripheral blood. These receptors were obtained from a woman in her forties with COVID-19, enrolled during active disease. CDR3s include the opening cysteine and the closing phenylalanine or tryptophan. A D gene is named only where the DNA matches it firmly. Size values are once, few and many counts, or a class for expanded clones, and some rows have none.

DNA	CDR3	V	J	size	D
TGTGCCAGCAAGGGACAGGGTCCCGATGAGCAGTTCTTC	CASKGQGPDEQFF	TRBV27	TRBJ2-1	.	TRBD1
TGTGCCAGCAGTGAAGTGGGGGGGCATCAGCCCCAGCATTTT	CASSEVGGHQPQHF	TRBV6-1	TRBJ1-5	.	.
TGTGCCAGTAGTATAGGGACAGACACAGATACGCAGTATTTT	CASSIGTDTDTQYF	TRBV19	TRBJ2-3	.	.
TGCGCCAGCAGCCAAGGGCGGGCAGACTCTGGAAACACCATATATTTT	CASSQGRADSGNTIYF	TRBV4-3	TRBJ1-3	.	.
TGCGCCAGCAGCCCGGCATTTGATCAGGGCTCCGGCGAGCAGTACTTC	CASSPAFDQGSGEQYF	TRBV4-3	TRBJ2-7	few	.
TGCGCCAGCAGCTTCCGACCCCTAAGCGGGAGTGACGAGCAGTACTTC	CASSFRPLSGSDEQYF	TRBV5-1	TRBJ2-7	.	TRBD2
TGTGCCAGCAGCTTACCGGGAGATCGCTACGAGCAGTACTTC	CASSLPGDRYEQYF	TRBV28	TRBJ2-7	.	.
TGTGCCAGCAGTTACCGGACAGGGTTGGTCGAGCAGTACTTC	CASSYRTGLVEQYF	TRBV6-6	TRBJ2-7	.	TRBD1
TGTGCCAGCAGCTTGAGACTAGCGGGAGCCGGCGGGGAGCTGTTTTTT	CASSLRLAGAGGELFF	TRBV11-2	TRBJ2-2	.	TRBD2
TGTGCCAGCAGCGAGGGACTCTTCCCCCGAAACACCATATATTTT	CASSEGLFPRNTIYF	TRBV7-2	TRBJ1-3	.	.
TGCGCCAGCAGCTTGGGGCTAGCCAAAAACATTCAGTACTTC	CASSLGLAKNIQYF	TRBV5-1	TRBJ2-4	.	.
TGTGCCTGGAGTTTGTCCGGGAAACAGACCCAGTACTTC	CAWSLSGKQTQYF	TRBV30	TRBJ2-5	.	.
TGTGCCAGCAGTTCAGGGGGTTTCTATGGCTACACCTTC	CASSSGGFYGYTF	TRBV12-3/TRBV12-4	TRBJ1-2	.	TRBD1
TGTGCCAGCTCACTGGGACAGGGCCCAGGCTACGAGCAGTACTTC	CASSLGQGPGYEQYF	TRBV18	TRBJ2-7	.	TRBD1
TGTGCCAGCACAAGGACAGGTTCGACTAATGAAAAACTGTTTTTT	CASTRTGSTNEKLFF	TRBV28	TRBJ1-4	.	TRBD1
TGCGCCAGCAGCCCTACCACACAGCCCACTGAAGCTTTCTTT	CASSPTTQPTEAFF	TRBV5-1	TRBJ1-1	.	.
TGTGCCAGCAGTTTATCGTTGGGACTAGCTGAGACCCAGTACTTC	CASSLSLGLAETQYF	TRBV27	TRBJ2-5	once	TRBD2
TGTGCCAGCAGCCTGGGACAGGGGGCCCCTGAAGCTTTCTTT	CASSLGQGAPEAFF	TRBV6-5	TRBJ1-1	.	TRBD1
TGCGCCAGCAGCCTGTGGGCAGAGAGCTCCTACAATGAGCAGTTCTTC	CASSLWAESSYNEQFF	TRBV4-3	TRBJ2-1	.	.
TGTGCCAGCAGCTTAACTGGACAGGGGGGCAATCAGCCCCAGCATTTT	CASSLTGQGGNQPQHF	TRBV7-2	TRBJ1-5	.	TRBD1
TGTGCCTCCTTGACAGGGGGCTATGAAAAACTGTTTTTT	CASLTGGYEKLFF	TRBV2	TRBJ1-4	few	TRBD1
TGCGCCAGCAGCTTGGCGGGACAGGGTTCCGGGGAGCTGTTTTTT	CASSLAGQGSGELFF	TRBV5-1	TRBJ2-2	.	TRBD1
TGCGCCAGCAGCCGGCTAGGGGTACTCACTGAGCAGTTCTTC	CASSRLGVLTEQFF	TRBV4-3	TRBJ2-1	.	.
TGTGCCAGCAGCACAGCGGTAGGGGGCGGAGGAGGCTACACCTTC	CASSTAVGGGGGYTF	TRBV7-2	TRBJ1-2	.	TRBD1
TGCGCCAGCAGCTTAGATCCAGGGACAGATACGCAGTATTTT	CASSLDPGTDTQYF	TRBV5-1	TRBJ2-3	.	.
TGTGCCAGCAGCGTAGATTGGACAGGGGGCGGAGATGGCTACACCTTC	CASSVDWTGGGDGYTF	TRBV9	TRBJ1-2	.	TRBD1
TGTGCCAGCAGCTTAGCCAGGGACAGGGACTATGGCTACACCTTC	CASSLARDRDYGYTF	TRBV7-8	TRBJ1-2	.	TRBD1
TGTGCCAGCAGCCAGCGCGGCCTCGCGAACACCGGGGAGCTGTTTTTT	CASSQRGLANTGELFF	TRBV11-2	TRBJ2-2	few	.
TGTGCCAGTAAGGACAGGGGAAGAAGGCAGAGCAATCAGCCCCAGCATTTT	CASKDRGRRQSNQPQHF	TRBV19	TRBJ1-5	.	TRBD1
TGCGCCAGCAGCTTGGGGACAGGGGGTTACAATGAGCAGTTCTTC	CASSLGTGGYNEQFF	TRBV5-1	TRBJ2-1	.	TRBD1
TGTGCCAGCAAAGGACAGCTTCTCACTGAAGCTTTCTTT	CASKGQLLTEAFF	TRBV2	TRBJ1-1	.	.
TGTGCCAGCAGTTACGAAGGGGGAACCTACGAGCAGTACTTC	CASSYEGGTYEQYF	TRBV6-2/TRBV6-3	TRBJ2-7	.	.
TGTGCCAGCAGCCCTACGAGTGACAGGTTAGATTCACCCCTCCACTTT	CASSPTSDRLDSPLHF	TRBV7-2	TRBJ1-6	.	.
TGTGCCAGCAGTGAATACGGCGGGGGAGGTGAGCAGTTCTTC	CASSEYGGGGEQFF	TRBV25-1	TRBJ2-1	.	TRBD2
TGTGCCAGCAGCTTGGATGGGACAGCTTTGGGCTACACCTTC	CASSLDGTALGYTF	TRBV5-4	TRBJ1-2	.	TRBD1
TGTGCCAGCAGCGCACTTCAAGGGGGACAAGAGACCCAGTACTTC	CASSALQGGQETQYF	TRBV28	TRBJ2-5	.	.
TGTGCCAGCAGTTACTCCGGACAGGGCTATCAGCCCCAGCATTTT	CASSYSGQGYQPQHF	TRBV6-2/TRBV6-3	TRBJ1-5	.	TRBD1